Following are 27 T cell receptor beta chains from one sample sequenced in a study of blood T cells in healthy people across ages. Together with a sample-barcoded 5' primer, a J-beta primer mix was included in a second PCR lasting roughly 6 to 12 cycles. TCRdb processed the 5' RACE reads anew with MiXCR; each CDR3 protein has one entry. The sample includes 730,000 or so distinct CDR3 sequences, approximately 40% seen only once; the top ten take 30%. The sample taken for sequencing was blood. Receptors originate from an elderly man in good health.

This clonotype is a singleton in its sample. The V and J genes are TRBV28 and TRBJ2-4; 15 bases match TRBD2. CDR1 and CDR2 (germline): MDHEN, SYDVKM. The ends lost 4 bases at V and 0 bases at J; junction bases unmatched: 10. This CDR3 comprises 20 residues. The CDR3 DNA is TGTGCCAGCAGTTCCCTTGGGACTAGCGGGAGGAATCTAGCCAAAAACATTCAGTACTTC. Translated: CASSSLGTSGRNLAKNIQYF.

The rearrangement links TRBV15 to TRBJ2-1, with no clear D. Germline CDR1 is LNHNV and CDR2 is YYDKDF (reference sequence). V was shortened by 1 base and J by 11 bases, with 18 bases between the two germline ends. The CDR3 is made up of 15 amino acids. CDR3 coding DNA: TGTGCCACCAGCAGAGTTGTGATCTCCCCCCTTAAGCAGTTCTTC. It specifies CATSRVVISPLKQFF. The full variable domain, in which reference TRBV15 and TRBJ2-1 provide the parts outside the CDR3, is DAMVIQNPRYQVTQFGKPVTLSCSQTLNHNVMYWYQQKSSQAPKLLFHYYDKDFNNEADTPDNFQSRRPNTSFCFLDIRSPGLGDTAMYLCATSRVVISPLKQFFGPGTRLTVL.

In this sample, this clonotype turned up a few times. The chain links TRBV5-1 to TRBJ1-1; unclear D gene. Germline V gene lookup returns CDR1 SGHRS and CDR2 YFSETQ. The CDR3 length is 15 residues. V shed 1 base and J shed 1 base, with 11 bases lying between them. The CDR3 here is CASSLYPDRNTEAFF. The CDR3 bases are TGCGCCAGCAGCTTGTACCCGGATAGGAACACTGAAGCTTTCTTT.

The chain is built from TRBV7-9 and TRBJ2-3; perhaps TRBD2 as D (5 bases). Trimming pared 2 bases from V and 6 bases from J, leaving 12 bases between. The CDR3 consists of 14 residues. Looked up from germline, CDR1 is SEHNR and CDR2 is FQNEAQ (reference sequence). CDR3 in DNA: TGTGCCAGCAGCTTAAACGGGGTCTCGGATACGCAGTATTTT. It encodes CASSLNGVSDTQYF. Complete variable domain (other parts from reference TRBV7-9 and TRBJ2-3): DTGVSQNPRHKITKRGQNVTFRCDPISEHNRLYWYRQTLGQGPEFLTYFQNEAQLEKSRLLSDRFSAERPKGSFSTLEIQRTEQGDSAMYLCASSLNGVSDTQYFGPGTRLTVL.

V usage is TRBV29-1 and J usage is TRBJ2-1; D is perhaps TRBD2 (6 bases). This CDR3 is 13 amino acids long. Germline lookup yields CDR1 SQVTM and CDR2 ANQGSEA. V lost 4 bases to trimming and J lost 8 bases, with 15 bases between them. The CDR3 is CSVAGTREYEQFF. Here the CDR3 DNA reads TGCAGCGTTGCCGGGACCCGGGAGTATGAGCAGTTCTTC.

The table lists this clonotype with a few counts. V and J are TRBV15 and TRBJ1-4; a possible D gene is TRBD1 (6 bases). The CDR3 covers 16 residues. V was clipped by 4 bases and J by 5 bases, with 17 bases between them. CDR1 LNHNV and CDR2 YYDKDF come from the germline V gene (reference sequence). CDR3 sequence reads: CATSTNPPGGNEKLFF. CDR3 nucleotide sequence: TGTGCCACCAGCACAAACCCGCCGGGGGGCAATGAAAAACTGTTTTTT. Combining the CDR3 with reference TRBV15 and TRBJ1-4 gives the whole variable domain DAMVIQNPRYQVTQFGKPVTLSCSQTLNHNVMYWYQQKSSQAPKLLFHYYDKDFNNEADTPDNFQSRRPNTSFCFLDIRSPGLGDTAMYLCATSTNPPGGNEKLFFGSGTQLSVL.

A few counts support this clonotype. This CDR3 is CASSPRTGESTEAFF. Written as DNA, the CDR3 is TGCGCCAGCAGCCCCCGGACAGGGGAATCCACTGAAGCTTTCTTT. The V call is TRBV5-1, the J call TRBJ1-1; TRBD1 agrees at 9 bases. After removal of 4 bases from V and 4 bases from J, the junction contained 8 bases not matched to a gene. Germline lookup yields CDR1 SGHRS and CDR2 YFSETQ. This CDR3 region has 15 residues.

This clonotype appeared a few times. The V call is TRBV12-3 or TRBV12-4, the J call TRBJ1-2; the D gene is possibly TRBD1 (5 bases). The CDR3 loop spans 13 amino acids. Trimming shortened V by 4 bases and J by 6 bases, and 12 bases separated the two germline ends. CDR3 bases: TGTGCCAGCAGTTGGCAGGGTAATCATGGCTACACCTTC. Translating gives CASSWQGNHGYTF.

The CDR3 reads CSANPDSNEQFF. The CDR3 DNA follows: TGCAGTGCCAACCCCGACTCCAATGAGCAGTTCTTC. This chain joins TRBV20-1 and TRBJ2-1; no clear D gene. V was pared by 6 bases and J by 6 bases, with 12 bases between. The CDR3 extends over 12 amino acids. Germline CDR1 is DFQATT and CDR2 is SNEGSKA (reference sequence).

The chain employs TRBV9 and TRBJ1-2, with a possible D match to TRBD1 (5 bases). In germline, CDR1 is SGDLS, CDR2 YYNGEE. The CDR3 consists of 17 residues. V dropped 3 bases and J dropped 2 bases, with 20 bases sitting between them. The CDR3 protein is CASSGIDDTGTNYGYTF. The CDR3 DNA reads TGTGCCAGCAGCGGGATCGACGACACGGGGACGAACTATGGCTACACCTTC. The full variable domain, with the rest looked up from reference TRBV9 and TRBJ1-2, is DSGVTQTPKHLITATGQRVTLRCSPRSGDLSVYWYQQSLDQGLQFLIQYYNGEERAKGNILERFSAQQFPDLHSELNLSSLELGDSALYFCASSGIDDTGTNYGYTFGSGTRLTVV.

This clonotype was detected a few times. V and J are TRBV7-2 and TRBJ1-4; 7 positions match TRBD1. Germline-derived CDR1 and CDR2 are SGHTA and FQGNSA. The CDR3 is 14 amino acids. J was trimmed by 6 bases and V by 3 bases; bases with no gene match: 4. The CDR3 DNA reads as TGTGCCAGCAGCTTCCGGCAGGGGGATGAAAAACTGTTTTTT. The encoded protein is CASSFRQGDEKLFF.

This clonotype was seen a few times. This chain connects TRBV20-1 to TRBJ2-1, with D tentatively TRBD1 (5 bases). V was trimmed by 6 bases and J by 3 bases, leaving 6 bases between them. The CDR3 runs to 11 residues. CDR1 and CDR2 from the germline V gene are DFQATT and SNEGSKA (reference sequence). CDR3: CSADSYNEQFF. CDR3 nucleotides: TGCAGTGCCGACAGCTACAATGAGCAGTTCTTC.

This clonotype was picked up a small number of times. The chain recombines TRBV7-2 with TRBJ2-3; tentatively, D is TRBD2 (7 bases). Germline CDR1 SGHTA, CDR2 FQGNSA. Trimming shortened V by 7 bases and J by 4 bases, and 15 bases separated the two germline ends. There are 14 residues in the CDR3. The chain's CDR3 is CASMLGGGADTQYF. The CDR3 nucleotides read TGTGCCAGCATGTTAGGGGGGGGCGCAGATACGCAGTATTTT.

V and J are TRBV5-1 and TRBJ2-5; 9 nucleotides match TRBD1. The germline gives CDR1 SGHRS, CDR2 YFSETQ. V dropped 3 bases and J dropped 5; count of bases not matched to a gene: 8. CDR3 length: 15 residues. CDR3 coding DNA: TGCGCCAGCAGCTCGAGGACAGGGGACGGGGAGACCCAGTACTTC. The encoded protein is CASSSRTGDGETQYF.

The table lists this clonotype with a few counts. The rearrangement joins TRBV6-2 or TRBV6-3 to TRBJ1-5; 7 nucleotides match TRBD1. V trimming: 2 bases; J trimming: 3 bases; junction bases outside the gene matches: 4. The germline V gene has CDR1 MNHEY and CDR2 SVGEGT. This CDR3 comprises 15 residues. This chain's CDR3 is CASSYGGQINQPQHF. In nucleotides, the CDR3 is TGTGCCAGCAGTTACGGGGGACAGATCAATCAGCCCCAGCATTTT.

This chain connects TRBV21-1 to TRBJ1-5; TRBD1 is taken as the D call from the table, unchecked against the DNA. TRBV21-1 is reported as a pseudogene. This CDR3 region has 15 residues. The CDR3 nucleotides are TGTGCCAGCAGCAAAGGGTCAGGGGACAATCAGCCCCAGCATTTT. Protein product: CASSKGSGDNQPQHF.

The J gene is TRBJ2-3, the V gene TRBV9, with D possibly matching TRBD1 (5 bases). CDR3 size: 15 residues. V was clipped by 0 bases and J by 4 bases, with 12 bases between them. Germline values: CDR1 SGDLS, CDR2 YYNGEE. CDR3: CASSVGMGRPDTQYF. CDR3 sequence (DNA): TGTGCCAGCAGCGTAGGTATGGGGCGCCCAGATACGCAGTATTTT.

This chain connects TRBV4-3 to TRBJ2-7; D unclear. The V gene lost 1 base and the J gene lost 3 bases, with 7 bases spanning the gap. Germline lookup yields CDR1 LGHNA and CDR2 YSLEER. The CDR3 length is 13 residues. DNA for the CDR3: TGCGCCAGCAGCCAAGGTCCCGGCTACGAGCAGTACTTC. It specifies CASSQGPGYEQYF.

This clonotype was seen more than once but under ten times. This chain uses TRBV6-2 or TRBV6-3 with TRBJ2-5, with TRBD1 matching over 7 bases. CDR1 and CDR2 from the germline V gene are MNHEY and SVGEGT. The CDR3 extends over 12 amino acids. V was clipped by 8 bases and J by 7 bases; unmatched bases: 7. CDR3 in amino acids: CASEQGSGTQYF. The CDR3 nucleotides read TGTGCCAGCGAACAGGGGTCCGGGACCCAGTACTTC.

Details on this clonotype: Germline is not matched at one junction end, which may reflect a read error. The gene calls are TRBV3-1 and TRBJ1-2, with TRBD1 matching over 7 bases. The CDR3 is 14 residues long. Looked up from germline, CDR1 is LGHDT and CDR2 is YNNKEL (reference sequence). In DNA, the CDR3 is TGTGTCAGCAGCCCCCAGGGGGGTAACTATGGCTACACCTTC. As protein: CVSSPQGGNYGYTF.

This clonotype was detected only a few times. The chain recombines TRBV9 with TRBJ2-1; 7 bases are a match to TRBD2. This CDR3 is built from 16 residues. Germline loops: CDR1 SGDLS, CDR2 YYNGEE. The V and J ends lost 4 bases and 2 bases, in that order; junction bases with no gene match: 9. Written as DNA, the CDR3 is TGTGCCAGCAGCTCCCGGACTAGTGGCACCTACAATGAGCAGTTCTTC. Its protein is CASSSRTSGTYNEQFF.

Of note for this clonotype: This may be a read error: a much more frequent sequence differs by one nucleotide. The chain recombines TRBV4-2 with TRBJ2-7; 10 positions match TRBD2. CDR1 LGHNA and CDR2 YNFKEQ come from the germline V gene. CDR3 length equals 16 residues. Written as DNA, the CDR3 is TGTGTCAGCAGCCAGCCCCTAGCGGGAGCGTTCTACGAGCAGTACTTC. Its protein product is CVSSQPLAGAFYEQYF.

This clonotype appeared a few times. The genes are TRBV2 and TRBJ2-3; the D gene is possibly TRBD1 (8 bases). This CDR3 spans 15 amino acids. CDR1 and CDR2 from the germline V gene are SNHLY and FYNNEI. Trimming left V 3 bases short and J 7 bases short, with 17 bases between. The CDR3 sequence is CASSDRTGGANTQYF. In nucleotides, the CDR3 is TGTGCCAGCAGTGATCGCACAGGGGGGGCAAATACGCAGTATTTT.

On this clonotype itself: This clone may be a read error of a much larger clone one base away. The V call is TRBV7-2, the J call TRBJ2-1; a weak D match, TRBD2 (5 bases). V was trimmed by 0 bases and J by 13 bases, leaving 16 bases between them. The CDR3 consists of 14 residues. The germline gives CDR1 SGHTA, CDR2 FQGNSA. The CDR3 loop is CASSLAGSRETQFF. In DNA form, the CDR3 reads TGTGCCAGCAGCTTAGCAGGGAGTCGTGAGACCCAGTTCTTC.

This clonotype is a singleton in its sample. The V call is TRBV28, the J call TRBJ2-7, with a tentative D call TRBD1 (5 bases). This CDR3 is 12 amino acids long. V lost 4 bases and J lost 5, with 9 bases in between. The germline V gene has CDR1 MDHEN and CDR2 SYDVKM. The CDR3 here is CASSWKGHEQYF. In DNA form, the CDR3 reads TGTGCCAGCAGTTGGAAGGGGCACGAGCAGTACTTC.

The chain couples TRBV24-1 to TRBJ2-5; no firm D call. CDR3 size: 13 residues. Germline loops: CDR1 KGHDR, CDR2 SFDVKD. Trimming shortened V by 4 bases and J by 1 base, and 6 bases separated the two germline ends. The CDR3 sequence: CATSEEFQETQYF. DNA for the CDR3: TGTGCCACCAGTGAGGAGTTCCAAGAGACCCAGTACTTC.

The chain is built from TRBV30 and TRBJ1-2; no clear D. Trimming removed 0 bases at V and 5 bases at J, with 13 bases between. The CDR3 covers 14 residues. CDR1 is GTSNPN, CDR2 SVGIG, per germline (reference sequence). CDR3 DNA sequence: TGTGCCTGGAGTGTCCCGGGGAGGATATATGGCTACACCTTC. It translates to CAWSVPGRIYGYTF. The full variable domain, completed using reference TRBV30 and TRBJ1-2, is SQTIHQWPATLVQPVGSPLSLECTVEGTSNPNLYWYRQAAGRGLQLLFYSVGIGQISSEVPQNLSASRPQDRQFILSSKKLLLSDSGFYLCAWSVPGRIYGYTFGSGTRLTVV.